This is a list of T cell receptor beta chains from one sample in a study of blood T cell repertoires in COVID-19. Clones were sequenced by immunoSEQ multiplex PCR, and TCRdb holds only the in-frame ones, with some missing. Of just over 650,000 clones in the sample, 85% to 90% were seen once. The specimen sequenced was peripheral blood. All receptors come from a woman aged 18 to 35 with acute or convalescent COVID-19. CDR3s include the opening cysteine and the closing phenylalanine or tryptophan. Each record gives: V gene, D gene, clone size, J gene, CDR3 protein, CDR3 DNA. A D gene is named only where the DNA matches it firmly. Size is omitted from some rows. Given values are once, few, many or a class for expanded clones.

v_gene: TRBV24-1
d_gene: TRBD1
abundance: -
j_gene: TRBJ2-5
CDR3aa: CATSDYRGRGETQYF
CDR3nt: TGTGCCACCAGTGATTACAGGGGACGGGGAGAGACCCAGTACTTC

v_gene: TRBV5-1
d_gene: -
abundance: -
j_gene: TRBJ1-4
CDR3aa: CASSLAGGAEGKLFF
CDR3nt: TGCGCCAGCAGCTTGGCCGGGGGGGCTGAGGGTAAACTGTTTTTT

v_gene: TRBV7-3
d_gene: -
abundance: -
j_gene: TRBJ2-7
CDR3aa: CASSLIPGLGYEQYF
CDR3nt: TGTGCCAGCAGCTTAATCCCAGGGTTAGGGTACGAGCAGTACTTC

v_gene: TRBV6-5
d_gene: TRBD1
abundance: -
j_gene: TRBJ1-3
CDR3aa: CASSYTQGAKGNTIYF
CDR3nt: TGTGCCAGCAGTTACACACAGGGGGCGAAAGGAAACACCATATATTTT

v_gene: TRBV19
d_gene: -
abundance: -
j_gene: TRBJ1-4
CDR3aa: CASSDSGTAGEKLFF
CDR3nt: TGTGCCAGTAGTGACTCCGGGACCGCGGGGGAAAAACTGTTTTTT

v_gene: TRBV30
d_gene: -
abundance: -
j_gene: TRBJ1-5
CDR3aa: CAWSSELYSNQPQHF
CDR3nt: TGTGCCTGGAGCTCAGAATTATATAGCAATCAGCCCCAGCATTTT

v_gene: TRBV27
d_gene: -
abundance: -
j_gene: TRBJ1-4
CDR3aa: CASSNIQGTNEKLFF
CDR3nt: TGTGCCAGCAGCAATATACAGGGTACTAATGAAAAACTGTTTTTT

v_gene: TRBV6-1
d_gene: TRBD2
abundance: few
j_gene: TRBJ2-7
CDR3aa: CASSEAPGGIYEQYF
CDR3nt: TGTGCCAGCAGTGAAGCCCCGGGGGGGATCTACGAGCAGTACTTC

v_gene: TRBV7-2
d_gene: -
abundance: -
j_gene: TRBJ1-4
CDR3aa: CASSNFTGEKLFF
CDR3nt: TGTGCCAGCAGCAACTTCACAGGGGAAAAACTGTTTTTT

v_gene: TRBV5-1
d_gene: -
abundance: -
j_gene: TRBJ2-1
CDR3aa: CASSLTRGGPSWEQFF
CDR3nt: TGCGCCAGCAGCTTAACTCGCGGGGGCCCTTCGTGGGAGCAGTTCTTC

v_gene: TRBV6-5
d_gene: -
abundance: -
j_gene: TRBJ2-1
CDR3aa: CASNTPSPYNEQFF
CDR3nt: TGTGCCAGCAATACACCCTCCCCCTACAATGAGCAGTTCTTC

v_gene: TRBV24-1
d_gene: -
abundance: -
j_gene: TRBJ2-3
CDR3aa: CATSDRLYSTDTQYF
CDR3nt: TGTGCCACCAGTGATAGACTCTATAGCACAGATACGCAGTATTTT

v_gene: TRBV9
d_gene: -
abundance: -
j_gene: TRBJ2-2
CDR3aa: CASSETGEGAGELFF
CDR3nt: TGTGCCAGCAGCGAGACAGGTGAAGGAGCCGGGGAGCTGTTTTTT

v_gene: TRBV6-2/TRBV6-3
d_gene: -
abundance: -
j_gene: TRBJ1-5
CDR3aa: CASSSGGGLNQPQHF
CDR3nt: TGTGCCAGCAGTTCTGGGGGGGGGCTAAATCAGCCCCAGCATTTT

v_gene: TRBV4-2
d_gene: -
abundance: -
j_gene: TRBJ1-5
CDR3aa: CASSQEWESNQPQHF
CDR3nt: TGTGCCAGCAGCCAAGAATGGGAGAGCAATCAGCCCCAGCATTTT

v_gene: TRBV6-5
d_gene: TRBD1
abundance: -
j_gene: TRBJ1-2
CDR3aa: CASSPGTGNGYTF
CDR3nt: TGTGCCAGCAGCCCCGGGACAGGGAATGGCTACACCTTC

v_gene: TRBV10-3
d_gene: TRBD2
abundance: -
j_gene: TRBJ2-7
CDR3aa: CAISDGGANEQYF
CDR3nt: TGTGCCATCAGTGACGGGGGGGCTAACGAGCAGTACTTC

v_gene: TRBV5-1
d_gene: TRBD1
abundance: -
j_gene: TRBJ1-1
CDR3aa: CASSLEGRTGEAFF
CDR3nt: TGCGCCAGCAGCTTGGAGGGGCGGACAGGCGAAGCTTTCTTT

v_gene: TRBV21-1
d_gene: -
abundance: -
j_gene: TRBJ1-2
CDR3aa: CASSKGGDVYGYTF
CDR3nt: TGTGCCAGCAGCAAAGGGGGGGACGTCTATGGCTACACCTTC

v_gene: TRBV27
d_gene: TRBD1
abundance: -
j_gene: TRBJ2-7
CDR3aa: CASSSSGTGNYEQYF
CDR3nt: TGTGCCAGCAGTTCTTCCGGGACAGGGAATTACGAGCAGTACTTC

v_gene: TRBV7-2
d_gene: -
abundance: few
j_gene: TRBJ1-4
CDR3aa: CASSFGFHEKLFF
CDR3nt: TGTGCCAGCAGCTTCGGGTTTCACGAAAAACTGTTTTTT

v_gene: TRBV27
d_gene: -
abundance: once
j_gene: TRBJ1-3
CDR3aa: CASSNTVGNTIYF
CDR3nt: TGTGCCAGCAGTAACACAGTTGGAAACACCATATATTTT

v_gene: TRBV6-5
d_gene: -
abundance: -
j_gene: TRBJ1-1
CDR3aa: CASTSSGLEAFF
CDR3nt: TGTGCCAGCACCTCAAGTGGCTTAGAAGCTTTCTTT

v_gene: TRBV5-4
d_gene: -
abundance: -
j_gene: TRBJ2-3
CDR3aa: CASTPGGGGLTDTQYF
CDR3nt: TGTGCCAGCACTCCCGGGGGCGGGGGATTAACAGATACGCAGTATTTT

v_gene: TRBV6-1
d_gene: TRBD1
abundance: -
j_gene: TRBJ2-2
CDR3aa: CASREAGQGATGELFF
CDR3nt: TGTGCCAGCAGAGAAGCGGGACAGGGGGCCACCGGGGAGCTGTTTTTT

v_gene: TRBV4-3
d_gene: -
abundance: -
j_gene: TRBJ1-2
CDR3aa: CASSQGLGAGGYTF
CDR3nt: TGCGCCAGCAGCCAAGGCCTAGGGGCAGGCGGCTACACCTTC

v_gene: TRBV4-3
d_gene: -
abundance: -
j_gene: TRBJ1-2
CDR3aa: CASSQDRGALLDGYTF
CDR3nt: TGCGCCAGCAGCCAAGATCGGGGGGCCCTTCTCGATGGCTACACCTTC

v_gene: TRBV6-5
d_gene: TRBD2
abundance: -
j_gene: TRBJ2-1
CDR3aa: CASKKASGADEQFF
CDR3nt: TGTGCCAGCAAAAAAGCTAGCGGGGCAGACGAGCAGTTCTTC

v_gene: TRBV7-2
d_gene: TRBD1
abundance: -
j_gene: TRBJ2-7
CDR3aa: CASSPEAGGRDEQYF
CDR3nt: TGTGCCAGCAGCCCAGAGGCAGGGGGCCGCGACGAGCAGTACTTC

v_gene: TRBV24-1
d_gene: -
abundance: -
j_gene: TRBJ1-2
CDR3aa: CATSSHGRNYGYTF
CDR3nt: TGTGCCACCAGCTCTCATGGGAGGAACTATGGCTACACCTTC

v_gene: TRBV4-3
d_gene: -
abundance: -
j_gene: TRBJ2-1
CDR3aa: CASSQELIRGNEQFF
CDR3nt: TGCGCCAGCAGCCAAGAGTTAATTAGGGGGAATGAGCAGTTCTTC

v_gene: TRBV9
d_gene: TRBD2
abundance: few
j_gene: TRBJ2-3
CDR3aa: CASSGGSGDTQYF
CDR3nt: TGTGCCAGCAGCGGCGGGAGCGGGGATACGCAGTATTTT

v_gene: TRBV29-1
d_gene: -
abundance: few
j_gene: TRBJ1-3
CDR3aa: CSVGGGPPSSGNTIYF
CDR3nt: TGCAGCGTTGGCGGGGGGCCTCCTAGCTCTGGAAACACCATATATTTT

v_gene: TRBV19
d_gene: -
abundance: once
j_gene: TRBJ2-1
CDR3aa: CASSIGLPHLYNEQFF
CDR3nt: TGTGCCAGTAGTATAGGACTTCCGCATCTCTACAATGAGCAGTTCTTC

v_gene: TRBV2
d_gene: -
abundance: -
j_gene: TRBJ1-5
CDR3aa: CASSQDYNQPQHF
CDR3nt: TGTGCCAGCAGCCAGGACTACAATCAGCCCCAGCATTTT

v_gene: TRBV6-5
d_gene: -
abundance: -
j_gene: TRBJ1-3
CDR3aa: CASLTTVSGNTIYF
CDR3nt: TGTGCCAGCCTTACGACAGTCTCTGGAAACACCATATATTTT

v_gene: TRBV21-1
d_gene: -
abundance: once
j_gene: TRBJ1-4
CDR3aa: CASSTGLKRNEKLFF
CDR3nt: TGTGCCAGCAGCACGGGATTGAAGCGGAATGAAAAACTGTTTTTT

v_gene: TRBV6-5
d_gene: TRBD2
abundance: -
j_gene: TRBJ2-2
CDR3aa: CASSPSGTTTGELFF
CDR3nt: TGTGCCAGCAGTCCTTCCGGGACTACCACCGGGGAGCTGTTTTTT

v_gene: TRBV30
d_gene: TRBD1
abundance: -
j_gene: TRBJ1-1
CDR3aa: CAWSDRDRVYRNTEAFF
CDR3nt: TGTGCCTGGAGTGACCGAGACAGGGTATACAGGAACACTGAAGCTTTCTTT

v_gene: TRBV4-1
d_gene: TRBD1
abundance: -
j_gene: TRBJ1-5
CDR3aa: CASSSTGVSNQPQHF
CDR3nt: TGCGCCAGCAGCTCCACAGGGGTTAGCAATCAGCCCCAGCATTTT